This TCR beta chain was identified in a study of T cell responses to AZD1222 COVID-19 vaccine. Clones were sequenced by immunoSEQ multiplex PCR, and TCRdb holds only the in-frame ones, with some missing. Here the sample spans 110,000 or so clones, around 89% being singletons. Second doses at about 4 or about 12 weeks were pooled. Germline-derived CDR1 and CDR2 are SGHDT and YYEEEE. The CDR3 runs to 14 residues. V lost 5 bases and J 3 bases, leaving 14 bases between the germline ends. The rearrangement joins TRBV5-6 to TRBJ2-5, with TRBD1 as a possible D gene (5 bases). The sequence came from an adult who received the AZD1222 COVID-19 vaccine. The sample here was peripheral blood, taken 28 days after the second AZD1222 dose. The chain's CDR3 is CASSYSDRKETQYF. CDR3 nucleotides: TGTGCCAGCAGTTATTCAGACAGAAAAGAGACCCAGTACTTC.